The present T cell receptor (beta chain) was sequenced within a study of cytomegalovirus exposure and HLA in healthy donors. With 60 Vbeta and 13 Jbeta primers, the PCR was carried out. Profiled with immunoSEQ multiplex PCR; TCRdb holds only in-frame clones, not every one. The table records some 110,000 clones, 10% of them present only once. This clone has just a few counts. Other DNA sequences from this sample encode an identical CDR3 as well. This CDR3 is built from 15 residues. Germline loops: CDR1 SGHRS, CDR2 YFSETQ. Losses at the gene ends were 4 bases for V and 0 bases for J; bases not matched to a gene: 4.

The sequencing input was PBMCs. The chain carries TRBV5-1 and TRBJ2-3; 8 nucleotides match TRBD1. This sequence originates from a man in his forties or fifties in good health and CMV-seropositive. CDR3 sequence reads: CASSQDRGSTDTQYF. The CDR3 nucleotides are TGCGCCAGCAGCCAAGACAGGGGAAGCACAGATACGCAGTATTTT.